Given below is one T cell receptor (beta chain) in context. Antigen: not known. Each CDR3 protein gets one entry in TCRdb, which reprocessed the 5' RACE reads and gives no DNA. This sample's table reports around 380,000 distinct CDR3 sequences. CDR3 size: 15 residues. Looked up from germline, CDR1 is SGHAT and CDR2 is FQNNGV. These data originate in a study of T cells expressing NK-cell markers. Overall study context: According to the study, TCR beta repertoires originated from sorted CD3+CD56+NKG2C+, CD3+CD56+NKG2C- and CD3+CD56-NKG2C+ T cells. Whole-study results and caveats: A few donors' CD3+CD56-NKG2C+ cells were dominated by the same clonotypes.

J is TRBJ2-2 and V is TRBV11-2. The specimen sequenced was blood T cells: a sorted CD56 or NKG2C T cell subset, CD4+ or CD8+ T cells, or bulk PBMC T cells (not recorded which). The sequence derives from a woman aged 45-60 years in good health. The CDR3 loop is CASTPSHGQSGELFF.